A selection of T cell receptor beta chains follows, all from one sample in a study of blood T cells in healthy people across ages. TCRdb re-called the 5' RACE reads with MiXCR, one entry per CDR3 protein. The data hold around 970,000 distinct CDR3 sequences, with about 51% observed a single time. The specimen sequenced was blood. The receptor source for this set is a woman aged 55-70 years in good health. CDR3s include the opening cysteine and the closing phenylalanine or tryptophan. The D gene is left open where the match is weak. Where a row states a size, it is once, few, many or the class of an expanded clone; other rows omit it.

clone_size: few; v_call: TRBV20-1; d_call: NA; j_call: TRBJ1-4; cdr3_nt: TGCAGTGCTAAGGTGGCTGCGGTTCCTAATGAAAAACTGTTTTTT; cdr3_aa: CSAKVAAVPNEKLFF
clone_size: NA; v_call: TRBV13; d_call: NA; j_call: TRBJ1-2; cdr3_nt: TGTGCCAGCAGCTCGACAGGAGCAGGGGGCTACACCTTC; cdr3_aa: CASSSTGAGGYTF
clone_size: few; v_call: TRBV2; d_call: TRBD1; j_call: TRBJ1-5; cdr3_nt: TGTGCCAGCAGCGATCAGGGGGGTCTGGGTCAGCCCCAGCATTTT; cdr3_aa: CASSDQGGLGQPQHF
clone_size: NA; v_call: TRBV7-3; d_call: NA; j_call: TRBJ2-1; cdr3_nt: TGTGCCAGCAGCTACCATGGGATGGGTAATGAGCAGTTCTTC; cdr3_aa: CASSYHGMGNEQFF
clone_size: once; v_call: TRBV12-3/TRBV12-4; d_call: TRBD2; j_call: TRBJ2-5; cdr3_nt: TGTGCCAGCAGTACCGGGACTAACCCGCTAGAGACCCAGTACTTC; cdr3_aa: CASSTGTNPLETQYF
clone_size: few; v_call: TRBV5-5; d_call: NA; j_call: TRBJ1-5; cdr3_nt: TGTGCCAGCAGTTGGGGACCGTCTGGAGGTTATAGCAATCAGCCCCAGCATTTT; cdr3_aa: CASSWGPSGGYSNQPQHF
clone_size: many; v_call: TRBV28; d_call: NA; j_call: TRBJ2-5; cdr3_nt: TGTGCCAGCAGTTTGGGGGCAAGAGGAGAGACCCAGTACTTC; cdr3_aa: CASSLGARGETQYF
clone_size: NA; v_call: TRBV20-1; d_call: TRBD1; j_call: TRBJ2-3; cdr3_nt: TGCAGTGCAACTGGACAGGGCACAGATACGCAGTATTTT; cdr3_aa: CSATGQGTDTQYF
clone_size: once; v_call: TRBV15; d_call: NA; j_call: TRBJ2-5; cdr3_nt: TGTGCCACCAGCAGAGAGAGGGGGTACCAAGAGACCCAGTACTTC; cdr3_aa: CATSRERGYQETQYF
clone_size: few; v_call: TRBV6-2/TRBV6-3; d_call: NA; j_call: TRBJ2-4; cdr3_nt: TGTGCCAGCAGTTACTCGAGGGGGGACGGCATTCAGTACTTC; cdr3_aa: CASSYSRGDGIQYF
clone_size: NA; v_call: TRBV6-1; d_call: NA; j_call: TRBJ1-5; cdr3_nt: TGTGCCAGCAGACAGGGACCTTATAGCAATCAGCCCCAGCATTTT; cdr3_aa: CASRQGPYSNQPQHF
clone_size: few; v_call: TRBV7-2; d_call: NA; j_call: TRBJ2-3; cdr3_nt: TGTGCCAGCAGCAAATACACAGATACGCAGTATTTT; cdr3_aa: CASSKYTDTQYF
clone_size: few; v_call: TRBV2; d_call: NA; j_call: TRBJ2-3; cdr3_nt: TGTGCCAGCAGTATTGGGGGTTACCTCGGCACAGATACGCAGTATTTT; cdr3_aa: CASSIGGYLGTDTQYF
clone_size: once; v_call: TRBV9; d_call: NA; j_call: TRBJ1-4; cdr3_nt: TGTGCCAGCAGCGTAGCGGGAGGGCCGATTATGGAAAAACTGTTTTTT; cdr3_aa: CASSVAGGPIMEKLFF
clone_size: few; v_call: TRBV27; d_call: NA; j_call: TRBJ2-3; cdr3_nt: TGTGCCAGCAGTCTGCTAGCGAATACGCAGTATTTT; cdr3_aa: CASSLLANTQYF
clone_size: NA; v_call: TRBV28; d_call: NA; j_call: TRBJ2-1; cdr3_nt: TGTGCCAGCAGTTTTGCGGACCGCTACAATGAGCAGTTCTTC; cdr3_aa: CASSFADRYNEQFF